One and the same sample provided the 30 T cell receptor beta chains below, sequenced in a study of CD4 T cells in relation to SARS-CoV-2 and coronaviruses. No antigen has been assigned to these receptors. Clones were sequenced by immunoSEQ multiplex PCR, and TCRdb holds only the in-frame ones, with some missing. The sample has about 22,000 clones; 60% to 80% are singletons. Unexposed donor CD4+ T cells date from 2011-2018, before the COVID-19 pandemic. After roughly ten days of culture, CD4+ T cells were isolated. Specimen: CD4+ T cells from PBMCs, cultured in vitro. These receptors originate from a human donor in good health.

As DNA, the CDR3 is TGCGCCAGTCGGATAGCGCCTCTTAGGGATGAGCAGTTCTTC. It yields the protein CASRIAPLRDEQFF. The chain has TRBV4-1 and TRBJ2-1; maybe TRBD2 (5 bases). Deletions cut 9 bases from V and 8 bases from J, with 20 bases between. From germline, CDR1 is MGHRA and CDR2 YSYEKL. The length of the CDR3 is 14 residues.

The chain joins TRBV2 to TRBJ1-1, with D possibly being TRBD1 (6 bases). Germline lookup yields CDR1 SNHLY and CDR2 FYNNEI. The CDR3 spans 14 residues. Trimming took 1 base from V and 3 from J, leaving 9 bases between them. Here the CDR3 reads CASSEGGRDTEAFF. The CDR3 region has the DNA TGTGCCAGCAGTGAAGGGGGGCGGGACACTGAAGCTTTCTTT.

CDR3 loop: CASSVGPGQGYEQYF. The CDR3 region has the DNA TGTGCCAGCAGCGTAGGTCCGGGACAGGGGTACGAGCAGTACTTC. The rearrangement links TRBV9 to TRBJ2-7; 10 bases match TRBD1. Germline V CDR1 and CDR2: SGDLS, YYNGEE. Trimming took 0 bases from V and 4 from J; bases not matched to a gene: 4. This CDR3 region has 15 residues.

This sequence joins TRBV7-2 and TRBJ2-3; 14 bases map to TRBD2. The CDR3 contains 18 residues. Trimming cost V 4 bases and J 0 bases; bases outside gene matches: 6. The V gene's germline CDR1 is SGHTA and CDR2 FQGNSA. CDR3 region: CASSWGTSGGPSTDTQYF. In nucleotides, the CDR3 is TGTGCCAGCAGCTGGGGGACTAGCGGGGGTCCTAGCACAGATACGCAGTATTTT.

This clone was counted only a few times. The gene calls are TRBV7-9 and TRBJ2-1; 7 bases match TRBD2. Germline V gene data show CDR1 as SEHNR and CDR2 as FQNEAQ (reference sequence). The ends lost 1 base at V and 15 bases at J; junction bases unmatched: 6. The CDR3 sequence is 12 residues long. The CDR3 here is CASSLGGTIPFF. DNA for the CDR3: TGTGCCAGCAGCTTAGGGGGGACTATTCCGTTCTTC.

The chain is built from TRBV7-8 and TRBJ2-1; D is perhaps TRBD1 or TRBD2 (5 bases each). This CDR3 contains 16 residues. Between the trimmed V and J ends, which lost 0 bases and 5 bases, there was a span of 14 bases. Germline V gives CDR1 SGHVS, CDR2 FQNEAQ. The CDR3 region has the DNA TGTGCCAGCAGCTTAGCTGGCAGGGAGTTGCACAATGAGCAGTTCTTC. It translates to CASSLAGRELHNEQFF.

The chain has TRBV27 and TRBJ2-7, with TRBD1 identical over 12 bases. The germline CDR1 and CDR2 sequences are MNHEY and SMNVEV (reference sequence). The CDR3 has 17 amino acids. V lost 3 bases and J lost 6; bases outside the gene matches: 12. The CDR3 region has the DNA TGTGCCAGCAGTTTGTTAGCGGGACAGGGGGCGCTGGGCGAGCAGTACTTC. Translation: CASSLLAGQGALGEQYF.

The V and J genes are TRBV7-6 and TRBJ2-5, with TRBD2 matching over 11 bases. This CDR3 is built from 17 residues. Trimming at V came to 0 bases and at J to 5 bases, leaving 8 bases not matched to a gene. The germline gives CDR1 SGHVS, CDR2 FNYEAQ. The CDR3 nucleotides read TGTGCCAGCAGCTTAGCCCCAGCTAGCGGGGGGCCGGAGACCCAGTACTTC. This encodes CASSLAPASGGPETQYF.

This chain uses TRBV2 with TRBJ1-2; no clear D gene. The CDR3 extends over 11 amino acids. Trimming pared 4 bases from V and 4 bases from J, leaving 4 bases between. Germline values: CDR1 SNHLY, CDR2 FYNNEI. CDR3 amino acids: CASSVSYGYTF. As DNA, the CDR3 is TGTGCCAGCAGTGTGAGCTATGGCTACACCTTC.

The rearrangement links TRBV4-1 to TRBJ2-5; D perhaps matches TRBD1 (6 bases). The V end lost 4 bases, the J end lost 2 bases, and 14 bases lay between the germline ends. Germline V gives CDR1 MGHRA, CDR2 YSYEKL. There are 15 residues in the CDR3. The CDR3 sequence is CASSPGTLGQETQYF. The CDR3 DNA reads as TGCGCCAGCAGCCCCGGGACACTGGGGCAAGAGACCCAGTACTTC.

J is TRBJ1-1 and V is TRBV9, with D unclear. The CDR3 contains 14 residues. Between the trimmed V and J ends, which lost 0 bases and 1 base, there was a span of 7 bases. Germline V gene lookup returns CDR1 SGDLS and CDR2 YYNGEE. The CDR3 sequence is CASSVGDTNTEAFF. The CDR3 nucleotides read TGTGCCAGCAGCGTAGGAGACACGAACACTGAAGCTTTCTTT. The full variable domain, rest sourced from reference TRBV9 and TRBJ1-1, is DSGVTQTPKHLITATGQRVTLRCSPRSGDLSVYWYQQSLDQGLQFLIQYYNGEERAKGNILERFSAQQFPDLHSELNLSSLELGDSALYFCASSVGDTNTEAFFGQGTRLTVV.

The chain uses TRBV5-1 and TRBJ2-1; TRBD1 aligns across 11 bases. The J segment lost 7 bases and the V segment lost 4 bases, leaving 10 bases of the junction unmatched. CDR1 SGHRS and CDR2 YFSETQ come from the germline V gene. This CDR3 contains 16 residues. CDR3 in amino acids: CASSVMPGTGGNEQFF. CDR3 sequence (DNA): TGCGCCAGCAGCGTGATGCCCGGGACAGGGGGTAATGAGCAGTTCTTC. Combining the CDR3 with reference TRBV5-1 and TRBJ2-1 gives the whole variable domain KAGVTQTPRYLIKTRGQQVTLSCSPISGHRSVSWYQQTPGQGLQFLFEYFSETQRNKGNFPGRFSGRQFSNSRSEMNVSTLELGDSALYLCASSVMPGTGGNEQFFGPGTRLTVL.

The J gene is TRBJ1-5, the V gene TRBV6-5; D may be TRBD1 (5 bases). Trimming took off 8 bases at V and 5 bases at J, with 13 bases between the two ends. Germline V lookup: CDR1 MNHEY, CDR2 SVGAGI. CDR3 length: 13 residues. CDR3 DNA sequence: TGTGCCAGCGGACACGAATTTCATCAGCCCCAGCATTTT. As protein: CASGHEFHQPQHF.

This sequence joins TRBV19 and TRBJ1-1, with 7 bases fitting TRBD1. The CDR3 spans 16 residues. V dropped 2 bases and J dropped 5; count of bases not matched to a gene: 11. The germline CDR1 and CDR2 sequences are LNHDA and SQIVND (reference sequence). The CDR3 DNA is TGTGCCAGTAGTATATATGGGGCAGGGGGAAGAACTGAAGCTTTCTTT. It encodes CASSIYGAGGRTEAFF.

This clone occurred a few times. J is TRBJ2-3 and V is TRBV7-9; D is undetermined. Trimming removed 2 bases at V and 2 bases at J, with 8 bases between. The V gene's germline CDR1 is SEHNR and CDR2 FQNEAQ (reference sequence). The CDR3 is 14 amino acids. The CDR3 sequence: CASSLTTPTDTQYF. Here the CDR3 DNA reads TGTGCCAGCAGCTTAACTACCCCCACAGATACGCAGTATTTT.

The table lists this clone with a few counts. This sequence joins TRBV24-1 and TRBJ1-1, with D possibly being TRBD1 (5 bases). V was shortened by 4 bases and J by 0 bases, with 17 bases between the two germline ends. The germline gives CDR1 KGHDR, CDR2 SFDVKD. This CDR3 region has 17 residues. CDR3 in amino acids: CATSDGTVLAMNTEAFF. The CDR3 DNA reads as TGTGCCACCAGTGACGGGACTGTCCTCGCCATGAACACTGAAGCTTTCTTT.

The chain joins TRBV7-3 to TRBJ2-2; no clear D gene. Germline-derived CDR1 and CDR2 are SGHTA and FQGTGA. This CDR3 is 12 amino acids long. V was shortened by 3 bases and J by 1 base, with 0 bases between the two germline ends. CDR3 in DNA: TGTGCCAGCAGCTTGAACACCGGGGAGCTGTTTTTT. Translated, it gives CASSLNTGELFF.

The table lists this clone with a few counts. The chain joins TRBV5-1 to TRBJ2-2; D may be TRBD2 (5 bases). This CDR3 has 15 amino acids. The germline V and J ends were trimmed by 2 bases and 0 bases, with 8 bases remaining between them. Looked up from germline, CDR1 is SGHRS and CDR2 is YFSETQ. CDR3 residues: CASSLAAANTGELFF. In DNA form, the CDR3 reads TGCGCCAGCAGCTTAGCGGCTGCGAACACCGGGGAGCTGTTTTTT.

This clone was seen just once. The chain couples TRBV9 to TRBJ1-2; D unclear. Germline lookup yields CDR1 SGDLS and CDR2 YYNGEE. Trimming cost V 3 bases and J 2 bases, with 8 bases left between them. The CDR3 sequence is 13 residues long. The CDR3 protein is CASSGQVNYGYTF. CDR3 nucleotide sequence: TGTGCCAGCAGCGGACAAGTGAACTATGGCTACACCTTC.

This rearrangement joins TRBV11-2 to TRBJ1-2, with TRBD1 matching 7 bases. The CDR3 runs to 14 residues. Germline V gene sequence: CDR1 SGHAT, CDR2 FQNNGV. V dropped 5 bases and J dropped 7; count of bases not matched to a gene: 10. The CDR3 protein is CASSPRGFEGGYTF. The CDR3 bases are TGTGCCAGCAGCCCCAGGGGGTTCGAGGGTGGCTACACCTTC.

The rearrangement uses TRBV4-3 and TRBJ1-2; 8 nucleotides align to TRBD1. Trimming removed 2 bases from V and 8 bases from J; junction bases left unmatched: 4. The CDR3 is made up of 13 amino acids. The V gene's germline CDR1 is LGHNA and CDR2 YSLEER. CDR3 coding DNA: TGCGCCAGCAGCCAACTGGACAGGGCCGGCTACACCTTC. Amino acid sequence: CASSQLDRAGYTF.

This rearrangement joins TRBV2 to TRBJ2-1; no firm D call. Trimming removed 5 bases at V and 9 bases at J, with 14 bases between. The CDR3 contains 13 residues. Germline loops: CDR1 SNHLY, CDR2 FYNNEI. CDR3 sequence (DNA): TGTGCCAGCAGTCGCGACTCTGGGGTTGAGCAGTTCTTC. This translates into CASSRDSGVEQFF. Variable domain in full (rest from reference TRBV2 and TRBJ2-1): EPEVTQTPSHQVTQMGQEVILRCVPISNHLYFYWYRQILGQKVEFLVSFYNNEISEKSEIFDDQFSVERPDGSNFTLKIRSTKLEDSAMYFCASSRDSGVEQFFGPGTRLTVL.

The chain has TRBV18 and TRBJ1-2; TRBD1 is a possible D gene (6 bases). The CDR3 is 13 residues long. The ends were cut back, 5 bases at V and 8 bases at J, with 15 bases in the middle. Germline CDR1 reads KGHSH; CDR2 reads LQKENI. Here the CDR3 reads CASSYRATRGYTF. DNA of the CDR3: TGTGCCAGCTCATACAGGGCCACGAGGGGCTACACCTTC.

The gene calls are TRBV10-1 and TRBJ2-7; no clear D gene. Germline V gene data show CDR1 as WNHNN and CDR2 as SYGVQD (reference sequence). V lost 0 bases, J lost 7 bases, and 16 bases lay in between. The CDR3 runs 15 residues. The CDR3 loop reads CASSESSGVLWEQYF. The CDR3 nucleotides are TGCGCCAGCAGTGAGTCGTCTGGGGTTTTGTGGGAGCAGTACTTC.

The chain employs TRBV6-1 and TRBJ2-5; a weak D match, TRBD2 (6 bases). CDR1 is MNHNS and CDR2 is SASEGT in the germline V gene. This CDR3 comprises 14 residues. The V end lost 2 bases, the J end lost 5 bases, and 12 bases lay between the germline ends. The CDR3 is CASSEPWAGETQYF. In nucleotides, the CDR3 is TGTGCCAGCAGTGAACCTTGGGCGGGGGAGACCCAGTACTTC.

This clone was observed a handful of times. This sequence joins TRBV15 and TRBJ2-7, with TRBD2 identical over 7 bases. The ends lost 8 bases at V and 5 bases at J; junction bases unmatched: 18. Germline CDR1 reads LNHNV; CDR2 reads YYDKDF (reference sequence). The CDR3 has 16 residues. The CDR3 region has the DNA TGTGCCACCCGAGCAGGGACGGGAGGCCCATACGACGAGCAGTACTTC. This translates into CATRAGTGGPYDEQYF. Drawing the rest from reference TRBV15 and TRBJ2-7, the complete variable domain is DAMVIQNPRYQVTQFGKPVTLSCSQTLNHNVMYWYQQKSSQAPKLLFHYYDKDFNNEADTPDNFQSRRPNTSFCFLDIRSPGLGDTAMYLCATRAGTGGPYDEQYFGPGTRLTVT.

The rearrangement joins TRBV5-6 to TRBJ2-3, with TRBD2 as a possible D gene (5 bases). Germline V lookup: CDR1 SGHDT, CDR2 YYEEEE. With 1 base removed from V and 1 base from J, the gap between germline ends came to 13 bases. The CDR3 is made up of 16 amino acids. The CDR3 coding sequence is TGTGCCAGCAGCTTGACTAGGAGTACCGGCACAGATACGCAGTATTTT. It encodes CASSLTRSTGTDTQYF.

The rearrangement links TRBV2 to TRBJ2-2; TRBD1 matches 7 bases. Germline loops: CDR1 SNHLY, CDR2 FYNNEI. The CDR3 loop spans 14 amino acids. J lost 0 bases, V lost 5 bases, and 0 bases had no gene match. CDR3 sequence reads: CASSTGANTGELFF. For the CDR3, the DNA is TGTGCCAGCAGTACAGGGGCGAACACCGGGGAGCTGTTTTTT.

The CDR3 protein is CASSFPSGGSEQYF. The CDR3 nucleotides are TGTGCCAGCAGCTTCCCCAGCGGGGGTAGCGAGCAGTACTTC. The chain has TRBV5-6 and TRBJ2-7, with 8 bases matching TRBD2. This CDR3 has 14 amino acids. Per germline, CDR1 SGHDT and CDR2 YYEEEE. V shed 2 bases, J shed 6 bases, and the junction held 7 bases outside the gene matches.

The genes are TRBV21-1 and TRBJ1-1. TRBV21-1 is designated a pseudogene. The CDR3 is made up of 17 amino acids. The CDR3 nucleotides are TGTGCCAGCAGCACAGGAGCGGAAGAGGGAGAGGGGACTGAAGCTTTCTTT. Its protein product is CASSTGAEEGEGTEAFF.